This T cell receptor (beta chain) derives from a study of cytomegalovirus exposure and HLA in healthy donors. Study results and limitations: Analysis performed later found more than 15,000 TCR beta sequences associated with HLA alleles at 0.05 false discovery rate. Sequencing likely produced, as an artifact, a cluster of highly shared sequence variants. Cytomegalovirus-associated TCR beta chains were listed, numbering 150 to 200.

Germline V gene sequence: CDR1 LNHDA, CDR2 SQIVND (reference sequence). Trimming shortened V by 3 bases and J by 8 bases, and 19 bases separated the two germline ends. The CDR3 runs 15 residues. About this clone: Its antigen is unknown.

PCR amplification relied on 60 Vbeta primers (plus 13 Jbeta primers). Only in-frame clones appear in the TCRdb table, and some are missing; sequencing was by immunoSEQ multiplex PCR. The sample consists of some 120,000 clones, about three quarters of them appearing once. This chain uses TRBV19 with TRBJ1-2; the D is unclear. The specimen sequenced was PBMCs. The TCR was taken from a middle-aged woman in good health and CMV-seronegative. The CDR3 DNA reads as TGTGCCAGTAGTATCGAGTCCAGGTTTTCTGGAGGCTACACCTTC. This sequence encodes CASSIESRFSGGYTF.